This T cell receptor beta chain was profiled in a study of monozygotic twins with inflammatory bowel disease (dated by TCRdb to about 2019). Context from the whole study: The complete study included about 30 monozygotic twin pairs: 19 IBD-discordant Danish pairs and nine German pairs, of which four were IBD-concordant and five were IBD-discordant. Disease-associated traits were sought mainly through comparisons between IBD patients and their genetically identical healthy co-twins within discordant pairs. Each individual had, on average, about 151 000 unique TCRalpha sequences and 181 000 unique TCRbeta sequences available for analysis.

As concerns this clonotype: Its antigen has not been determined.

Broad study findings and their caveats: The analysis was unable to tell different T cell subtypes apart. TCRbeta repertoire diversity, by inverse Simpson index, was decreased in IBD patients compared with their healthy co-twins. Compared with healthy twins, IBD patients had fewer clonotypes in common with other individuals, a difference most pronounced in patients showing signs of disease activity. Because patients were on differing immunosuppressive treatments, the repertoires may have picked up extra background noise and inter-individual variability. The results gave no support for a single strong signal or clonotype linked to IBD. Repertoire similarity did not differ between concordant and discordant twins, which could be due to limited statistical power.

From each donor, a 2.5 ml peripheral blood sample was drawn into PAXgene tubes and stored at -80 degrees C. Total RNA was isolated from whole blood with the PAXgene blood miRNA kit on an automated QIAcube, without T cell sorting. Peripheral blood from monozygotic twin pairs who were concordant or discordant for inflammatory bowel disease underwent deep TCRalpha and TCRbeta repertoire profiling using unique molecular barcoding. Smoking habits were recorded for all twin pairs, with individuals classified as current, former or never smokers. The library was obtained by 5' RACE. The input for every TCR library was around 3.5 ug of total RNA. For each sample, cDNA synthesis was carried out in eight separate reactions using SMARTScribe reverse transcriptase. During cDNA synthesis, template switching was used to introduce unique molecular identifiers that contained a 6-nucleotide sample barcode. TCRalpha and TCRbeta cDNA was amplified in two nested PCRs of around 15 and 10 cycles, and bead purification was carried out after each PCR. Before amplification, the cDNA was both treated with uracil DNA-glycosylase and purified with the QIAquick PCR purification kit. The second PCR added Illumina TruSeq-compatible adapters along with sample-specific barcodes. TapeStation and Qubit were used to check library quality and concentration, and around 5.3 ng of each library was pooled. Pooled libraries were sequenced on an Illumina HiSeq2500 single-index Rapid Run with 2 x 100 bp reads and custom sequencing primers. Under the source paper's analysis protocol: UMI-based consensus assembly with MiGEC version 1.2.6 was used to correct PCR and sequencing errors. MiXCR version 2.1.1 handled V(D)J alignment, clonotype assembly and CDR3 extraction. To normalise gene usage, clonotype sharing and MAIT/NKT TCR abundance, the top 1000, 10 000 and 20 000 clonotypes in each sample were analysed. Diversity was computed as the inverse Simpson index with the vegan R package after downsampling to 27 000 UMIs. Paired Mann-Whitney U tests were applied to discordant twin pairs, and Benjamini-Hochberg correction was used for multiple testing. The reads went through TCRdb reprocessing, and each CDR3 protein sequence gets one entry with no DNA. For this entry, the V and J calls and clone size follow TCRdb and not the study's own pipeline. The sample's table lists a count of approximately 400,000 distinct CDR3 sequences. Around 2.6% of the sample rests with the top ten.

The CDR3 spans 13 residues, from the cysteine through the phenylalanine. DNA is not recorded here. As encoded in the germline V gene, CDR1 is ENHRY while CDR2 is SYGVKD. The receptor was derived from a human donor with ulcerative colitis or Crohn's disease, or a healthy co-twin of an affected twin (not recorded which). The chain employs TRBV10-3 and TRBJ2-7; the TRBD2 assignment by TCRdb is unverifiable without DNA. The sequenced material came from blood. The CDR3 reads as follows: CAIRRTSGDEQYF.